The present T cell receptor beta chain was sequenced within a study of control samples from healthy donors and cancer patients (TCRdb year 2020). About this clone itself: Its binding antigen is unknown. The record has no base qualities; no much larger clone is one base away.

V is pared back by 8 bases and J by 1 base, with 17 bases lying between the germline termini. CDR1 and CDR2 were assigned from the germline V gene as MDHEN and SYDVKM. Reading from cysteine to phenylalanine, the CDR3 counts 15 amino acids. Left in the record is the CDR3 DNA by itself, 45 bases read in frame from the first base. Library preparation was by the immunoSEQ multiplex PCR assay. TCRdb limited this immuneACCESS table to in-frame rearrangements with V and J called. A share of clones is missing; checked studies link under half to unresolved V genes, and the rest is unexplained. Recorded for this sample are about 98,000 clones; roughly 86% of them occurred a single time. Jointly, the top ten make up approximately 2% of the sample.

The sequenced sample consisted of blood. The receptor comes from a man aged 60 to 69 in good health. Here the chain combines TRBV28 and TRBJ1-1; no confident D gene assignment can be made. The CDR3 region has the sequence CASFRQELSNTEAFF. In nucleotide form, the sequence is TGTGCCAGCTTTCGGCAGGAGCTATCGAACACTGAAGCTTTCTTT.